Reported below is one T cell receptor (beta chain). Antigen specificity is unknown. Germline CDR1 reads SGHAT; CDR2 reads FQNNGV. The CDR3 has 15 amino acids. Germline trimming cut 5 bases from V and 6 bases from J; bases unmatched to any gene: 5. This specimen comes from a study of cytomegalovirus exposure and HLA in healthy donors. Study conclusions and caveats: Information on immune exposure was restricted to one variable (CMV serostatus). The HLA-A and HLA-B alleles of most subjects were reportedly predicted accurately from TCR beta sequences. Most TCR sequences were uncommon, yet certain public TCRs appeared in many donors. As a later analysis showed, several of the most significant clusters appeared to be linked to common viral pathogens.

The primer mix had 60 Vbeta and 13 Jbeta primers. Sequencing was performed with immunoSEQ multiplex PCR; in TCRdb, only in-frame clones are kept and a portion is missing. The sample contains approximately 64,000 clones, roughly 80% of which appear only once. The specimen sequenced was PBMCs. The chain uses TRBV11-2 and TRBJ2-1; the match to TRBD1 covers 12 bases. The TCR was taken from a male donor in good health and CMV-seropositive. In nucleotides, the CDR3 is TGTGCCAGCAGCCTCGGGACAGGGGGCCCCAATGAGCAGTTCTTC. Protein product: CASSLGTGGPNEQFF.